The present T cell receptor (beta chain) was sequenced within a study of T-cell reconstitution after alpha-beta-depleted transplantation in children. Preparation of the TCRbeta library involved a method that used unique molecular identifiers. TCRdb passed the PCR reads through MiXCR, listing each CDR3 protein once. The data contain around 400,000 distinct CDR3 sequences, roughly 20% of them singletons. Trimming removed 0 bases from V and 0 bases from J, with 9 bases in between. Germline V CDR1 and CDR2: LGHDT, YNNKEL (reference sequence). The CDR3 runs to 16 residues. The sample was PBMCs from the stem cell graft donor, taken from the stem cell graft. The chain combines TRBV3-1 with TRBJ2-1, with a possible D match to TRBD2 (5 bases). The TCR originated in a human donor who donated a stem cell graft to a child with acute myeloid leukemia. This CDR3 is CASSQEAGISYNEQFF. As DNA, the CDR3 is TGTGCCAGCAGCCAAGAAGCCGGGATCTCCTACAATGAGCAGTTCTTC.